This T cell receptor (beta chain) was captured in a study of identical twins. TCRdb called the 5' RACE reads again in MiXCR, with one record for every CDR3 protein. The table shows 500,000 to 550,000 distinct CDR3 sequences, with approximately 20% occurring only once. The V gene lost 3 bases and the J gene lost 9 bases, with 14 bases spanning the gap. This CDR3 comprises 13 residues. Germline CDR1 SSHAT, CDR2 FNYEAQ (reference sequence). Whole-study findings and limits: With abundant cord blood beta clonotypes, insertions were fewer; memory repertoires showed no such pattern.

As to this clonotype: Its antigen is not known.

The sample was also reused in another study, on yellow fever vaccine responses in identical twins.

The rearrangement joins TRBV7-7 to TRBJ2-5; a possible D gene is TRBD1 (5 bases). This TCR came from a woman between 18 and 30 years old in good health. Sequences were obtained from CD4+ T cells sorted from blood. CDR3 in DNA: TGTGCCAGCAGCTTTGGCCAGGGTGAGGCCCAGTACTTC. Residues: CASSFGQGEAQYF.